This entry concerns a single T cell receptor (beta chain). Using immunoSEQ multiplex PCR, the repertoire was profiled, and TCRdb retains in-frame clones only, with some absent. The sample lists 200,000 to 250,000 clones, approximately 90% occurring once. Participants, roughly 18 to 90 years old, spanned about 26 US areas. Clinical histories supplied by participants themselves formed the basis of cohort assignment. Cohort 3 recovery required two negative PCRs, clearance, or symptom resolution. The data stem from a study of blood T cell repertoires in COVID-19. Study information: Both acute and convalescent COVID-19 samples were obtained from the United States, Italy and Spain.

Germline values: CDR1 KGHDR, CDR2 SFDVKD. This CDR3 is built from 18 residues. V dropped 4 bases and J dropped 0; count of bases not matched to a gene: 11. The specimen sequenced was PBMCs or T cells enriched from blood (not recorded which). This receptor was identified in a man in his thirties or forties who had recovered from COVID-19. This chain links TRBV24-1 with TRBJ1-5; 7 bases align to TRBD1. This chain's CDR3 is CATSDPPGQTYSNQPQHF. CDR3 bases: TGTGCCACCAGTGACCCTCCGGGACAGACTTATAGCAATCAGCCCCAGCATTTT.